Given below is one T cell receptor (beta chain) in context. The specificity of this receptor is unknown. No base qualities exist here, and no much larger clone lies one base off it. This sample was included in a study of blood T cell repertoires in COVID-19 (dated by TCRdb to about 2020). At the level of the whole study: Collaborator samples came from the United States, Italy and Spain and covered acute and convalescent phases of COVID-19. A de-identified subject ID, COVID-19 status, age in years and sex were almost always included in the sample metadata. The repertoires were made available in a free public database intended to serve as a resource for research on the immune response to SARS-CoV-2. The dataset comprised deeply sampled blood TCRbeta repertoires from subjects exposed to, actively infected with, or recovered from COVID-19. HLA class I and class II types, where available, came from metadata supplied by the sample provider rather than from assay-based typing. Samples were obtained from the ongoing ImmuneRACE study (first 160 participants) and from over 1,000 subjects provided by 6 global collaborators. The material from the prospective study consisted of cDNA or gDNA derived from T cells, B-cell-depleted T cells, or PBMCs. Broader findings and caveats from the paper: Clinical and demographic metadata were provided uncurated, with the amount varying by source and participant.

V and J are trimmed by 6 bases and 3 bases, and the gene matches miss 8 bases of the junction. CDR1 and CDR2, per the germline V gene (reference sequence), are SEHNR and FQNEAQ. Including cysteine and phenylalanine, the CDR3 has 15 amino acids. The only DNA kept is the CDR3, 45 bases in frame from the first base. The collaborating institutions used their own protocols to collect whole blood in K2EDTA tubes. For TCRbeta analysis, collaborators shipped samples as frozen whole blood, isolated PBMCs, or DNA extracted from either of those sample types. TCRbeta CDR3 regions were amplified from genomic DNA by means of the immunoSEQ Assay, a bias-controlled multiplex PCR. The authors processed their data as follows. Nucleated cell counts per sample were estimated from amplification of reference gene primers within the assay. To quantify the absolute abundance of each unique TCRbeta CDR3 rearrangement, sequence reads were collapsed and filtered. For each sample, productive Simpson clonality was calculated as the square root of Simpson's diversity index across productive rearrangements. The table comes from immuneACCESS by way of TCRdb, which keeps in-frame sequences with V and J called. Part of the clones is missing from these tables; in studies checked, under half for an unresolved V gene and the rest for unknown reasons. Clone size and the V and J calls come from that table; the DNA yielded D and trimming. For this sample the table gives more than 95,000 clones, of which almost 80% were detected only once. In total, the top ten clones hold around 25% of the sample.

The origin of this receptor is a human donor in a cohort sampled during active COVID-19. The sequencing sample was made of peripheral blood. This receptor chain uses TRBV7-9 and TRBJ1-3, with TRBD1 matching 7 junction bases. The DNA sequence is TGTGCCAGCAGACCCGGACAGGTTTTTGGAAACACCATATATTTT. It specifies CASRPGQVFGNTIYF. This CDR3, with the reference TRBV7-9 and TRBJ1-3 proteins standing in past its ends, gives the full variable domain DTGVSQNPRHKITKRGQNVTFRCDPISEHNRLYWYRQTLGQGPEFLTYFQNEAQLEKSRLLSDRFSAERPKGSFSTLEIQRTEQGDSAMYLCASRPGQVFGNTIYFGEGSWLTVV.